Listed below are T cell receptor beta chains from one sample, sequenced in a study of high-grade serous ovarian cancer treatment subgroups. This table comes from immunoSEQ multiplex PCR, and its TCRdb copy is limited to in-frame clones, with some not included. The sample holds thousands of clones, around 78% seen once. The sequenced sample was tumor tissue. These receptors originate from a human donor with high-grade serous ovarian cancer. Both conserved end residues are part of each CDR3. The D gene is left open where the match is weak. Size values are once, few and many counts, or a class for expanded clones, and some rows have none.

d_gene,j_gene,v_gene,abundance,CDR3nt,CDR3aa
-,TRBJ2-1,TRBV25-1,-,TGTGCCAGCAGTGAAAATAACTACAATGAGCAGTTCTTC,CASSENNYNEQFF
TRBD1,TRBJ1-5,TRBV5-6,few,TGTGCCAGCAGCTACCGGACAGGGGGTGGCAATCAGCCCCAGCATTTT,CASSYRTGGGNQPQHF
-,TRBJ1-1,TRBV10-3,-,TGTGCCATCAGTGAATTTGTTTTCGGAACTGAAGCTTTCTTT,CAISEFVFGTEAFF
-,TRBJ2-5,TRBV5-1,-,TGCGCCAGCGCCCCCAGGGGGGCTCGGGAGACCCAGTACTTC,CASAPRGARETQYF
-,TRBJ2-2,TRBV18,few,TGTGCCAGCTCACCGGGGAACACCGGGGAGCTGTTTTTT,CASSPGNTGELFF
-,TRBJ2-7,TRBV5-5,few,TGTGCCAGCAGCTTGGAGGTTGGGGAAATGTACTTC,CASSLEVGEMYF
-,TRBJ2-1,TRBV28,-,TGTGCCAGCAGTTTCGGAGGGGACGCTTACAATGAGCAGTTCTTC,CASSFGGDAYNEQFF
-,TRBJ1-2,TRBV5-6,-,TGTGCCAGCAGCTTGAACAGGATGGGGGGCTACACCTTC,CASSLNRMGGYTF
TRBD2,TRBJ2-7,TRBV5-4,-,TGTGCCAGCAGCTTGGCCTTAGCGGGAGTACTATCCGAGCAGTACTTC,CASSLALAGVLSEQYF
TRBD1,TRBJ2-1,TRBV4-3,-,TGCGCCAGCAGCCAGGACACAGGGGTGGGTGAGCAGTTCTTC,CASSQDTGVGEQFF
-,TRBJ1-1,TRBV19,-,TGTGCCAGTAGTCCCCCCGGGCGGGGGAGTGCGGCTGAAGCTTTCTTT,CASSPPGRGSAAEAFF
-,TRBJ2-7,TRBV5-4,-,TGTGCCAGCAGCCCGGGACCCCCCTACGAGCAGTACTTC,CASSPGPPYEQYF
TRBD1,TRBJ2-6,TRBV2,once,TGTGCCAGCAGTGCCCAGGGGGCCCGCTCTGGGGCCAACGTCCTGACTTTC,CASSAQGARSGANVLTF
TRBD1,TRBJ1-1,TRBV19,-,TGTGCCAGTAGTATCGGTAACACACAGGGGAGCGCTGCGGCTTTCTTT,CASSIGNTQGSAAAFF
-,TRBJ2-7,TRBV30,-,TGTGCCTGGAGTATAAGAAACGAGCAGTACTTC,CAWSIRNEQYF
TRBD1,TRBJ2-5,TRBV28,-,TGTGCCAGCAGTCACCGGGACAGGGGGTTTTTGGAGACCCAGTACTTC,CASSHRDRGFLETQYF
-,TRBJ1-2,TRBV4-2,-,TGTGCCAGCAGCTTAGGTGGGTCAGGATCTTTCTATGGCTACACCTTC,CASSLGGSGSFYGYTF
-,TRBJ2-3,TRBV30,-,TGTGCCTGGAGAGGGCGCTCTAGCACAGATACGCAGTATTTT,CAWRGRSSTDTQYF
-,TRBJ1-5,TRBV28,-,TGTGCCAGCAGTTTGGCCCCTGGGGGTAGCAATCAGCCCCAGCATTTT,CASSLAPGGSNQPQHF
-,TRBJ2-5,TRBV7-6,-,TGTGCCAGCAGCTTTCTTCACGGTCTGGAGACCCAGTACTTC,CASSFLHGLETQYF
-,TRBJ2-5,TRBV7-9,few,TGTGCCAGCAGCCACCCCAGGGGTAGCGGCCAAGAGACCCAGTACTTC,CASSHPRGSGQETQYF
-,TRBJ2-7,TRBV4-1,large,TGCGCCAGCAGCCGAGGGGGCGAGCAGTACTTC,CASSRGGEQYF
-,TRBJ1-4,TRBV6-1,-,TGTGCCAGCAGTGCCGCGGGACACCGTAATGAAAAACTGTTTTTT,CASSAAGHRNEKLFF
TRBD1,TRBJ1-3,TRBV9,-,TGTGCCAGCAGCGAGAGGACAGGAAGCTCTGGAAACACCATATATTTT,CASSERTGSSGNTIYF
TRBD1,TRBJ2-5,TRBV7-2,-,TGTGCCAGCAGCTTAGATTTCACAGGGGGAACGGAGACCCAGTACTTC,CASSLDFTGGTETQYF
-,TRBJ2-3,TRBV5-1,-,TGCGCCAGCAGCTTGGGTGTGACAGGTGCTCCAGATACGCAGTATTTT,CASSLGVTGAPDTQYF
TRBD2,TRBJ2-5,TRBV5-1,-,TGCGCCAGCAGCCTAAGCGGGGGTATTGAGACCCAGTACTTC,CASSLSGGIETQYF
-,TRBJ2-4,TRBV29-1,-,TGCAGCGTTGAATCCGCGGGGCTCGTTGCCAAAAACATTCAGTACTTC,CSVESAGLVAKNIQYF
-,TRBJ2-3,TRBV5-4,-,TGTGCCAGCCGCATCTCCACAGATACGCAGTATTTT,CASRISTDTQYF
-,TRBJ1-4,TRBV6-6,-,TGTGCCATCAGTGAGTCAGGTGGGAGCGGTGAAAAACTGTTTTTT,CAISESGGSGEKLFF
-,TRBJ2-5,TRBV4-3,-,TGCGCCAGCAGCCAAGGGCCGGTCCTCGGGGCTGGAGAGACCCAGTACTTC,CASSQGPVLGAGETQYF
-,TRBJ2-1,TRBV5-1,-,TGCGCCAGCAGCTTGGATTGGGCTAGCTGGATGGATGAGCAGTTCTTC,CASSLDWASWMDEQFF
TRBD1,TRBJ1-1,TRBV11-3,-,TGTGCCAGCAGCAGGGACAGCGGAAAAACTGAAGCTTTCTTT,CASSRDSGKTEAFF
-,TRBJ2-2,TRBV11-1,-,TGTGCCAGCAGCTTCGACTTAAACACCGGGGAGCTGTTTTTT,CASSFDLNTGELFF
TRBD2,TRBJ2-1,TRBV4-1,-,TGCGCCAGCAGCCAATCCAGGCTAGCGGGGGTTTACAATGAGCAGTTCTTC,CASSQSRLAGVYNEQFF
-,TRBJ2-6,TRBV28,-,TGTGCCAGCAGGCACACAGGGTTTGGGGCCAACGTCCTGACTTTC,CASRHTGFGANVLTF
-,TRBJ1-2,TRBV11-3,-,TGTGCCAGCAGCTTAGGACAGGTGCATGGCTACACCTTC,CASSLGQVHGYTF
TRBD1,TRBJ1-6,TRBV15,-,TGTGCCACCAGGACCGGGACAGCTAATTCACCCCTCCACTTT,CATRTGTANSPLHF
TRBD1,TRBJ2-7,TRBV5-4,-,TGTGCCAGCAGCTCCACGACAGGGTACTCCTACGAGCAGTACTTC,CASSSTTGYSYEQYF
-,TRBJ2-3,TRBV27,-,TGTGCCAGCAGTTTATCGGGCCGGCTAGTCGCAGATACGCAGTATTTT,CASSLSGRLVADTQYF
-,TRBJ2-2,TRBV19,-,TGTGCCAGTAGTATAATCGCTAGCAGGAGCGACACCGGGGAGCTGTTTTTT,CASSIIASRSDTGELFF
-,TRBJ1-5,TRBV30,-,TGTGCCTGGAGTGTAAGTTTCGGGTGGGGGAGCAATCAGCCCCAGCATTTT,CAWSVSFGWGSNQPQHF
-,TRBJ1-1,TRBV11-3,-,TGTGCCAGCAGCTTAGAAGGCCAGGCCGGCGCTGAAGCTTTCTTT,CASSLEGQAGAEAFF
TRBD2,TRBJ2-4,TRBV6-5,-,TGTGCCAGCAGTTACTCGACGCGGGGGGCGAAAAACATTCAGTACTTC,CASSYSTRGAKNIQYF
-,TRBJ1-3,TRBV9,-,TGTGCCAGCAGCGTAGCTGGGTCGGCAGGGGTCGGCTCTGGAAACACCATATATTTT,CASSVAGSAGVGSGNTIYF
-,TRBJ1-2,TRBV4-3,few,TGCGCCAGCAGCCAAGATTGGCCGGGGAACTATGGCTACACCTTC,CASSQDWPGNYGYTF
-,TRBJ1-2,TRBV5-1,-,TGCGCCAGCAGCTTGGGAGGATTTGATGACAGAACCTATGGCTACACCTTC,CASSLGGFDDRTYGYTF
TRBD2,TRBJ2-7,TRBV5-1,-,TGCGCCAGCAGCATACTAGCGGGAGGCACCTACGAGCAGTACTTC,CASSILAGGTYEQYF
-,TRBJ2-5,TRBV5-6,-,TGTGCCAGCATCCTAGGGCTAATTGGGACCCAGTACTTC,CASILGLIGTQYF
-,TRBJ2-5,TRBV20-1,-,TGCAGTGCTCCCTCGGTCAAGGCCCAGTACTTC,CSAPSVKAQYF
TRBD2,TRBJ2-2,TRBV19,-,TGTGCCAGTAGTATTGGAGGCGGGAGGGACACCGGGGAGCTGTTTTTT,CASSIGGGRDTGELFF
-,TRBJ1-1,TRBV11-2,once,TGTGCCAGCAGCTTAGGGGTCACTGAAGCTTTCTTT,CASSLGVTEAFF
TRBD1,TRBJ2-2,TRBV7-9,few,TGTGCCAGCAGCGATACAGGGGGCGAAACCGGGGAGCTGTTTTTT,CASSDTGGETGELFF